Listed here are 6 T cell receptor beta chains from one sample, sequenced in a study of vaccination and CD4 T cells after COVID-19 (dated by TCRdb to the early 2020s). Library generation was performed with PCR. Instrument used: Illumina iSeq 100. At the Johns Hopkins FTIC core, DNA from the cultured CD4+ T cells underwent TCR sequencing with the Oncomine TCR Beta short-read assay. Using fastp trimming at Q25 and MiXCR clonotype assembly, TCRdb reanalyzed the public sequencing data and kept in-frame beta chains. Under each unique CDR3 protein, matching rows form one entry showing the most common genes and DNA. The table for this sample lists about 10,000 distinct CDR3 sequences; roughly 61% of them were counted only once. The top ten constitute roughly 25% of the sample. These receptors are not linked to any known antigen. Sample treatment or condition, as interpreted from the label and publication: roughly 11-day PBMC culture with coronavirus spike peptide pools or control peptides (ViraFEST assay).

The sequencing input was CD4+ T cells from blood, cultured in vitro. These receptors were collected from a human donor who had recovered from COVID-19.

V usage is TRBV19 and J usage is TRBJ2-3; D is unresolved. Germline V gives CDR1 LNHDA, CDR2 SQIVND (reference sequence). The CDR3 length is 13 residues. The V end was cut by 6 bases, the J end by 2 bases, with 9 bases between. The CDR3 nucleotides read TGTGCCAGTAGAGGGTTTGTCACAGATACGCAGTATTTT. Translation: CASRGFVTDTQYF.

V and J are TRBV6-1 and TRBJ2-7; 13 bases are a match to TRBD2. Germline V gene data show CDR1 as MNHNS and CDR2 as SASEGT. Trimming cost V 4 bases and J 1 base; bases outside gene matches: 1. The CDR3 is 15 amino acids. The DNA for the CDR3 is TGTGCCAGCAGTGGACTAGCGGGAGGATCCTACGAGCAGTACTTC. This translates into CASSGLAGGSYEQYF.

V usage is TRBV7-9 and J usage is TRBJ1-5; D is uncertain. The CDR3 consists of 12 residues. V shed 8 bases and J shed 1 base, with 6 bases lying between them. Germline V gene lookup returns CDR1 SEHNR and CDR2 FQNEAQ (reference sequence). CDR3 in amino acids: CASARSNQPQHF. CDR3 DNA: TGTGCCAGCGCGCGGAGCAATCAGCCCCAGCATTTT.

The chain employs TRBV19 and TRBJ2-5; 9 nucleotides align to TRBD2. The CDR3 sequence is 14 residues long. CDR1 and CDR2 (germline): LNHDA, SQIVND (reference sequence). The trim removed 5 bases at V and 7 bases at J, leaving 8 bases unmatched. The CDR3 nucleotides are TGTGCCAGTAGTCCTGGGACTAGCTTGGGGACCCAGTACTTC. It codes for CASSPGTSLGTQYF.

V and J are TRBV2 and TRBJ1-5, with 9 bases that match TRBD1. With 7 bases clipped from V and 3 bases from J, the junction kept 4 bases outside the gene matches. The CDR3 runs to 14 residues. The germline V gene encodes CDR1 SNHLY and CDR2 FYNNEI. The CDR3 loop is CASNGQGNNQPQHF. CDR3 DNA: TGTGCCAGCAACGGACAGGGGAACAATCAGCCCCAGCATTTT.

A remark on this clonotype: Germline is not matched at one junction end, which may reflect a read error. This rearrangement joins TRBV7-9 to TRBJ2-3, with TRBD2 identical over 11 bases. From germline, CDR1 is SEHNR and CDR2 FQNEAQ (reference sequence). The length of the CDR3 is 13 residues. The CDR3 reads CASSLAEGLADVF. The CDR3 coding sequence is TGTGCCAGCAGCTTAGCCGAGGGACTAGCGGACGTCTTT. Variable domain in full (rest from reference TRBV7-9 and TRBJ2-3): DTGVSQNPRHKITKRGQNVTFRCDPISEHNRLYWYRQTLGQGPEFLTYFQNEAQLEKSRLLSDRFSAERPKGSFSTLEIQRTEQGDSAMYLCASSLAEGLADVFGPGTRLTVL.